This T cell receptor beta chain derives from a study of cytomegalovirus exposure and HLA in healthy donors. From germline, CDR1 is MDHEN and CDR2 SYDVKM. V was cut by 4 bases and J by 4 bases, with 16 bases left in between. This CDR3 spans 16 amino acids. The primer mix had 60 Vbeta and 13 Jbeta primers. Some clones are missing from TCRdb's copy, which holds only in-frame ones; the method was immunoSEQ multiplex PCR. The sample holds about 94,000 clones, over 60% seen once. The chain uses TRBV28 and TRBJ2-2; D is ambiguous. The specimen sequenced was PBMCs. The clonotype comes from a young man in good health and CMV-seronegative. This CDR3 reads CASSSPSGSGTGELFF. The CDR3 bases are TGTGCCAGCAGTTCCCCTTCGGGTTCGGGCACCGGGGAGCTGTTTTTT.